The 9 T cell receptor beta chains given below trace back to one sample, sequenced in a study of monozygotic twins with inflammatory bowel disease. One entry per CDR3 protein, without DNA, is what TCRdb gives after re-calling the 5' RACE reads. The sample data list some 170,000 distinct CDR3 sequences. The sequenced sample was blood. Source of these receptors: a human donor with ulcerative colitis or Crohn's disease, or a healthy co-twin of an affected twin (not recorded which).

V gene TRBV5-1 combines with J gene TRBJ1-2. The CDR3 sequence is 13 residues long. In germline, CDR1 is SGHRS, CDR2 YFSETQ. This chain's CDR3 is CASRAEEGYGYTF.

The chain links TRBV14 to TRBJ2-5; TCRdb's D call, TRBD2, is unchecked because there is no DNA. CDR1 and CDR2 from the germline V gene are SGHDN and FVKESK. The CDR3 contains 17 residues. The CDR3 is CASSQDLRPAGEETQYF.

The rearrangement uses TRBV10-2 and TRBJ2-2; TCRdb calls TRBD2, which cannot be checked without DNA. CDR3 size: 15 residues. Germline V lookup: CDR1 WSHSY, CDR2 SAAADI. CDR3 protein: CASVGLGLTTGELFF.

The gene calls are TRBV5-1 and TRBJ2-6. The CDR3 length is 14 residues. Germline V CDR1 and CDR2: SGHRS, YFSETQ. The chain's CDR3 is CASSLDPWANVLTF. The variable domain in full, with the rest retrieved from reference TRBV5-1 and TRBJ2-6, is KAGVTQTPRYLIKTRGQQVTLSCSPISGHRSVSWYQQTPGQGLQFLFEYFSETQRNKGNFPGRFSGRQFSNSRSEMNVSTLELGDSALYLCASSLDPWANVLTFGAGSRLTVL.

The chain couples TRBV4-2 to TRBJ1-2; without DNA, the TCRdb call of TRBD1 cannot be checked. This CDR3 contains 15 residues. In germline, CDR1 is LGHNA, CDR2 YNFKEQ. CDR3 protein: CASSQDAKVTGGYTF.

The chain carries TRBV30 and TRBJ1-4; the D call from TCRdb, TRBD1, cannot be confirmed without DNA. The germline V gene encodes CDR1 GTSNPN and CDR2 SVGIG (reference sequence). The CDR3 runs to 14 residues. CDR3 sequence reads: CAWSRGTANEKLFF.

The rearrangement links TRBV12-3 or TRBV12-4 to TRBJ1-2; TCRdb proposes TRBD1, but this gene call is untestable without DNA. The CDR3 is 12 residues long. CDR3 sequence: CASSHPGYGYTF.

The V call is TRBV12-3 or TRBV12-4, the J call TRBJ1-1. The CDR3 runs to 14 residues. The CDR3 sequence: CASSLGRLNTEAFF.

This chain connects TRBV12-3 or TRBV12-4 to TRBJ2-3; no DNA is available, so the TRBD1 call from TCRdb remains unchecked. This CDR3 spans 15 amino acids. This CDR3 is CASSYAGTVTDTQYF.